These T cell receptor beta chains were read from a single sample in a study of T cell repertoires in cytomegalovirus infection. TCRdb re-called the reads through MiXCR, storing one row per CDR3 protein. The repertoire has under 450,000 distinct CDR3 sequences, about 35% of them found once; the top ten carry less than 15%. The antigens these receptors bind are not known. This specimen consisted of cultured PBMCs, obtained from culture after CMV antigen stimulation. The receptor source for this set is a human donor in good health (CMV status not recorded). Some clones in this sample may be carry-over from other donors' samples. The conserved cysteine and the conserved F or W are not part of the CDR3 here. Fields, in order: V gene, CDR3 protein.

TRBV7-9	ASSHPRNTIY
TRBV7-6	ASSSVRDRDSDTQY
TRBV5-6	ASSLVREGSYNEQF
TRBV7-2	ASSPAGTGYEQY
TRBV6-2/TRBV6-3	ASTADQMVTEAF
TRBV6-6	ASSLGGWDEQF
TRBV20-1	SARQGPVNTEAF
TRBV28	ASTLRDRRSPLH
TRBV27	ASMVRGGGNQPQH
TRBV5-6	ASSTLATSTDTQY
TRBV27	ASSSGAIKPQH
TRBV7-2	ASSTPPNEKLF
TRBV4-1	ASSQGTSGQETQY
TRBV7-8	ASSLGQGQNYGYT
TRBV6-2/TRBV6-3	ASRTDRFGGANVLT
TRBV28	ASSSRVETQY
TRBV7-2	ASSLVLAGEQY
TRBV6-2/TRBV6-3	ASSYYAGSAEAF
TRBV20-1	SANLDDSNNQPQH
TRBV28	ASSLWGTSGVGELF
TRBV6-5	ASSSSGGPSYEQY
TRBV7-3	ASSLSRQGYNYGYT
TRBV7-2	ASSLGTSGTGDTQY
TRBV2	ASSDWQSYEQY
TRBV7-6	ASSYGTGTDTQY
TRBV6-5	ASSYGTGVYNEQF
TRBV12-3/TRBV12-4	ASSLAQGVNSPLH
TRBV10-3	ATTTSGSYNEQF
TRBV7-2	ASSLWNEQF
TRBV12-3/TRBV12-4	ASSFTGLGDIQY
TRBV28	ASSTGASGSTDTQY
TRBV4-1	ASSQAASQETQY
TRBV10-3	AISAGDTEAF